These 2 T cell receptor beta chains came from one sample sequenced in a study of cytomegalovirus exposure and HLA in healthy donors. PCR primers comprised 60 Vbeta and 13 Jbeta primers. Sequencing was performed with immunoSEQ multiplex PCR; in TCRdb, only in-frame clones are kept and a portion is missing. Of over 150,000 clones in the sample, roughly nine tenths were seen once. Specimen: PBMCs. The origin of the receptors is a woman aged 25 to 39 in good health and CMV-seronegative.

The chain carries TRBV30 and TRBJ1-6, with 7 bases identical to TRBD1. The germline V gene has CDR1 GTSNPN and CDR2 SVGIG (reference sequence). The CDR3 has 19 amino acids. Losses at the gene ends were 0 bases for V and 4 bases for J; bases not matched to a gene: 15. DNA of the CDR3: TGTGCCTGGAGTGTACAGGGGAAGGGTTGGACAGGTTATAATTCACCCCTCCACTTT. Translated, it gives CAWSVQGKGWTGYNSPLHF.

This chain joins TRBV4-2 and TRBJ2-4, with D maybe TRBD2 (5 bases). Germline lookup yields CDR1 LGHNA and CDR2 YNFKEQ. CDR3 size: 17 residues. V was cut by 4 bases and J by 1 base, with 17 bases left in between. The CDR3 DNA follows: TGTGCCAGCAGCCCCGGGAAAGCTCTCGGGGCCAAAAACATTCAGTACTTC. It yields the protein CASSPGKALGAKNIQYF.